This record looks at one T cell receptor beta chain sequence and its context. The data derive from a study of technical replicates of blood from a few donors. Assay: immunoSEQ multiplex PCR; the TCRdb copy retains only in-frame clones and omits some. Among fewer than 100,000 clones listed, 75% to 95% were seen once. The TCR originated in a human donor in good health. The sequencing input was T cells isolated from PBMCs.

The CDR3 DNA follows: TGTGCCAGTAGTCTGGACAGGGTGAGGCAGTCGGTGGCTGAAGCTTTCTTT. Amino acid sequence: CASSLDRVRQSVAEAFF. The chain uses TRBV19 and TRBJ1-1, with 8 positions matching TRBD1. The CDR3 runs to 17 residues. Unmatched junction bases numbered 17, after V lost 5 bases and J lost 6 bases. The germline V gene encodes CDR1 LNHDA and CDR2 SQIVND (reference sequence).